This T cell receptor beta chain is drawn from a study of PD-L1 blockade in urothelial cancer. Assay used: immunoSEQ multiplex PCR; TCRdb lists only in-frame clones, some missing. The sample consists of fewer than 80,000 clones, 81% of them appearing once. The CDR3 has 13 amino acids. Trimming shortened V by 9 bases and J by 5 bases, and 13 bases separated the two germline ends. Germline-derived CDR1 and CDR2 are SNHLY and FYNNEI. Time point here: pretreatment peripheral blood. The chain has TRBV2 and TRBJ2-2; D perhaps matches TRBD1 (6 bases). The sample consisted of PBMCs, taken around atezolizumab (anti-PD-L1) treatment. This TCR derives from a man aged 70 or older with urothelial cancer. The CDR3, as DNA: TGTGCCAGGTCGCTCAGGGGTACCGGGGAGCTGTTTTTT. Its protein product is CARSLRGTGELFF.